Detailed here is one TCR beta chain. What it recognizes is unknown. This sample is part of a study of cytomegalovirus exposure and HLA in healthy donors. PCR amplification relied on 60 Vbeta primers (plus 13 Jbeta primers). Only in-frame clones appear in the TCRdb table, and some are missing; sequencing was by immunoSEQ multiplex PCR. The sample lists 120,000 to 150,000 clones; around 81% were seen once. Study-level results: Presence/absence comparisons presumed near-even sequencing depth among donors.

Healthy individuals who donated bone marrow served as the donors. The specimen sequenced was PBMCs. The receptor was derived from a man aged 40-55 years in good health and CMV-seropositive.

CDR3 amino acids: CASSPPTSGGAQETQYF. The CDR3 region has the DNA TGTGCCAGCAGCCCGCCGACTAGCGGGGGGGCACAAGAGACCCAGTACTTC. This sequence joins TRBV5-6 and TRBJ2-5; TRBD2 matches at 14 bases. The CDR3 extends over 17 amino acids. The germline CDR1 and CDR2 sequences are SGHDT and YYEEEE. The V segment lost 4 bases and the J segment 2 bases; nucleotides outside the gene matches: 7.